These 12 T cell receptor beta chains originate from one sample sequenced in a study of blood T cell repertoires in COVID-19 (dated by TCRdb to the early 2020s). Library prep was done by the immunoSEQ multiplex PCR assay. What TCRdb holds here is the immuneACCESS table cut down to in-frame rearrangements. Part of the clones is not present; checked against another copy, under half of the missing clones reflect an unresolved V gene, and the others are unexplained. The sample data list about 130,000 clones, and about 85% of these were observed just once. Clones ranked in the top ten supply just over 6.5% of the sample. The specimen was peripheral blood. These receptors all come from a man at least 80 years old with active or convalescent COVID-19.

The J gene is TRBJ1-2, the V gene TRBV6-5, with 9 bases identical to TRBD1. Germline CDR1 is MNHEY and CDR2 is SVGAGI. CDR3 length equals 14 residues. V was pared by 2 bases and J by 7 bases, with 5 bases of the junction left unmatched. Written as DNA, the CDR3 is TGTGCCAGCAGTTACGGACAGGGGACCTCTGGCTACACCTTC. This codes for CASSYGQGTSGYTF.

The chain has TRBV7-2 and TRBJ1-1; 8 bases align to TRBD1. From germline, CDR1 is SGHTA and CDR2 FQGNSA. There are 14 residues in the CDR3. Trimming removed 3 bases from V and 6 bases from J; junction bases left unmatched: 6. The CDR3 nucleotides are TGTGCCAGCAGCTTGGACAGGGTCATCTCTGAAGCTTTCTTT. Protein: CASSLDRVISEAFF.

The chain links TRBV9 to TRBJ2-3, with 9 bases aligning to TRBD2. The CDR3 consists of 16 residues. Trimming removed 0 bases from V and 0 bases from J; junction bases left unmatched: 2. Looked up from germline, CDR1 is SGDLS and CDR2 is YYNGEE. The CDR3 coding sequence is TGTGCCAGCAGCGTAGGACTAGCGGCGAGCACAGATACGCAGTATTTT. The encoded protein is CASSVGLAASTDTQYF.

The chain carries TRBV11-2 and TRBJ1-6; TRBD1 agrees at 7 bases. The CDR3 loop spans 15 amino acids. Germline assignment: CDR1 SGHAT and CDR2 FQNNGV. With 5 bases clipped from V and 3 bases from J, the junction kept 4 bases outside the gene matches. CDR3 coding DNA: TGTGCCAGCAGCGCGACAGGGCTCTATAATTCACCCCTCCACTTT. Translation gives CASSATGLYNSPLHF.

The chain has TRBV19 and TRBJ1-4; the D gene is possibly TRBD1 (5 bases). CDR3 length equals 14 residues. V lost 7 bases and J 8 bases, leaving 17 bases between the germline ends. Germline assignment: CDR1 LNHDA and CDR2 SQIVND (reference sequence). CDR3 sequence reads: CASTRQSEREKLFF. In nucleotides, the CDR3 is TGTGCCAGTACCCGACAGTCGGAGAGAGAAAAACTGTTTTTT.

The chain is built from TRBV6-5 and TRBJ2-7; 8 nucleotides match TRBD1. Germline assignment: CDR1 MNHEY and CDR2 SVGAGI. The V gene end was trimmed by 4 bases and the J gene end by 8 bases; junction bases not matched to a gene: 10. CDR3 length: 14 amino acids. In DNA form, the CDR3 reads TGTGCCAGCAGTTCCCCAGGGGGCTTCTCCAAGCAGTACTTC. Its protein product is CASSSPGGFSKQYF.

This clone has more than one count but fewer than ten. The rearrangement links TRBV7-3 to TRBJ2-7; D remains ambiguous. This CDR3 is built from 12 residues. Trimming took 5 bases from V and 0 from J, leaving 5 bases between them. In germline, CDR1 is SGHTA, CDR2 FQGTGA. In DNA, the CDR3 is TGTGCCAGCAGCCTCCGCTCCTACGAGCAGTACTTC. The encoded protein is CASSLRSYEQYF.

V gene TRBV6-5 combines with J gene TRBJ2-5; 10 positions agree with TRBD2. The CDR3 sequence is 15 residues long. V was pared by 6 bases and J by 5 bases, with 9 bases of the junction left unmatched. Looked up from germline, CDR1 is MNHEY and CDR2 is SVGAGI. Here the CDR3 DNA reads TGTGCCAGCAGGACCAGCGGGGGGGCCGCGGAGACCCAGTACTTC. It specifies CASRTSGGAAETQYF.

CDR3 in amino acids: CASSLSSGSRTDTQYF. The CDR3 DNA reads TGTGCCAGCAGCTTATCCAGCGGGAGTAGAACAGATACGCAGTATTTT. The chain joins TRBV7-9 to TRBJ2-3; 8 nucleotides match TRBD2. V shed 2 bases and J 3 bases; nucleotides not matched to a gene: 7. The CDR3 is 16 amino acids. Germline CDR1 reads SEHNR; CDR2 reads FQNEAQ (reference sequence).

This rearrangement joins TRBV7-8 to TRBJ2-2; possibly TRBD1 for D (6 bases). Trimming cost V 3 bases and J 3 bases, with 8 bases left between them. Germline lookup yields CDR1 SGHVS and CDR2 FQNEAQ. There are 14 residues in the CDR3. CDR3 DNA sequence: TGTGCCAGCAGCTTCGGACAGTACACCGGGGAGCTGTTTTTT. Translated, it gives CASSFGQYTGELFF.

The chain combines TRBV4-3 with TRBJ1-6, with TRBD1 identical over 9 bases. Trimming took 2 bases from V and 10 from J; bases not matched to a gene: 12. The germline CDR1 and CDR2 sequences are LGHNA and YSLEER. The CDR3 has 17 residues. The CDR3 region has the DNA TGCGCCAGCAGCCAACCCCTACAGGGACAGGGTTGGTCACCCCTCCACTTT. It encodes CASSQPLQGQGWSPLHF.

This chain links TRBV7-2 with TRBJ2-3; no clear D gene. In germline, CDR1 is SGHTA, CDR2 FQGNSA. This CDR3 has 14 amino acids. V lost 1 base to trimming and J lost 7 bases, with 12 bases between them. In DNA form, the CDR3 reads TGTGCCAGCAGCTTAGATTCCACTATGAATACGCAGTATTTT. Its translation: CASSLDSTMNTQYF.